This entry concerns a single TCR beta chain. The antigen it binds to is not known. Base qualities are not at hand, and no much larger clone is one base apart. Each collaborating institution followed its own protocols to collect whole blood in K2EDTA tubes. For TCRbeta analysis, collaborators shipped samples as frozen whole blood, isolated PBMCs, or DNA extracted from either of those sample types. This sample was included in a study of blood T cell repertoires in COVID-19 (dated by TCRdb to the early 2020s). General notes on the study: Collaborator samples came from the United States, Italy and Spain and covered acute and convalescent phases of COVID-19. Where available, HLA class I and class II types were obtained from metadata supplied by the sample provider rather than from assay-based typing. The prospective study material was composed of cDNA or gDNA derived from T cells, B-cell-depleted T cells, or PBMCs. Sample metadata almost always included a de-identified subject ID, COVID-19 status, age in years and sex. The repertoires were released in a freely available public database meant as a resource for research on the immune response to SARS-CoV-2. Subjects who had been exposed to COVID-19, were actively infected with it, or had recovered from it provided the deeply sampled blood TCRbeta repertoires that made up the dataset. The samples were drawn from two sources: the first 160 participants of the ongoing ImmuneRACE study, and 1,200 or so subjects contributed by 6 global collaborators.

TCRbeta CDR3 regions were amplified from genomic DNA by means of the immunoSEQ Assay, a bias-controlled multiplex PCR. In the original analysis: The number of nucleated cells in each sample was estimated by amplification of reference gene primers within the assay. To quantify the absolute abundance of each unique TCRbeta CDR3 rearrangement, sequence reads were collapsed and filtered. Productive Simpson clonality was computed per sample as the square root of Simpson's diversity index over productive rearrangements. Entries here come from immuneACCESS through TCRdb and include only in-frame sequences with V and J called. Some clones fail to appear in such tables; in the studies checked, an unresolved V gene covers under half of the shortfall, and the cause of the remainder is unknown. The V and J calls and clone size come from that table; D and trimming were worked out from the DNA. Recorded for this sample are about 48,000 clones; roughly 83% of them occurred a single time. The ten largest make up about three fifths of the sample.

Broader findings and caveats from the paper: The quantity of clinical and demographic metadata differed by source and by participant and was supplied without curation.

Trimming removed 3 bases from V and 7 bases from J, leaving 15 bases between the germline ends. Reading the germline V gene gives CDR1 KGHSH and CDR2 LQKENI. The cysteine opens and the phenylalanine closes a CDR3 of 14 amino acids. CDR3 DNA is the only sequence kept; it has 42 bases, read in frame from the first base. The chain is assembled from TRBV18 and TRBJ1-1; no confident D gene assignment can be made. The receptor was isolated from a man in his sixties or seventies with acute or convalescent COVID-19. Sample: peripheral blood. The CDR3 loop reads CASSPVLAEDEAFF. The DNA is as follows: TGTGCCAGCTCACCGGTCCTCGCGGAGGATGAAGCTTTCTTT.